The T cell receptor (beta chain) under discussion was sequenced for a study of T cell responses to AZD1222 COVID-19 vaccine. The wider study: The analysis combined second doses at about 4 or about 12 weeks. Study-level findings and limits: Only a handful of people who got AZD1222 tested seropositive at baseline. Donors were largely white British and mainly female; clonal diversity was possibly underestimated.

For this clone: Its cognate antigen is unknown.

Data came from immunoSEQ multiplex PCR; TCRdb stores just in-frame clones and leaves some out. The sample carries 170,000 or so clones, around 90% recorded once. The sequencing here drew on peripheral blood, taken on day 0 of AZD1222 vaccination. The clonotype originates from an adult in good health.

The CDR3 sequence: CASSSGSYEQYF. CDR3 nucleotide sequence: TGTGCCAGTAGTTCGGGCTCCTACGAGCAGTACTTC. The J gene is TRBJ2-7, the V gene TRBV19; no firm D call. From germline, CDR1 is LNHDA and CDR2 SQIVND (reference sequence). The CDR3 loop spans 12 amino acids. Trimming cost V 5 bases and J 0 bases, with 5 bases left between them.